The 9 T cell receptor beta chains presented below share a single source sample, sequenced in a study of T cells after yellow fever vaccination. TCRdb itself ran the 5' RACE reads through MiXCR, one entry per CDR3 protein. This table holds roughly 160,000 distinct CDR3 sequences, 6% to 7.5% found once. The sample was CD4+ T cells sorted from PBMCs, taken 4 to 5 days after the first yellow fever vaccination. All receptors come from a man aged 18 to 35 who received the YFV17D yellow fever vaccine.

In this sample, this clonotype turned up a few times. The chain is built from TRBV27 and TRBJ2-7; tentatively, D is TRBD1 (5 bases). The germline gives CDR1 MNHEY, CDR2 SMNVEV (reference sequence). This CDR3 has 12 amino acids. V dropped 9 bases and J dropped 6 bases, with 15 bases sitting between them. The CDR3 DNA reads TGTGCCAGACTACTAACAGGTAGCGAGCAGTACTTC. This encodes CARLLTGSEQYF.

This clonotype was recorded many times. In DNA form, the CDR3 reads TGCAGCGTTGTAGGGCCGGAGGACTCTGGGGCCAACGTCCTGACTTTC. Protein product: CSVVGPEDSGANVLTF. The chain carries TRBV29-1 and TRBJ2-6; the D gene is possibly TRBD2 (5 bases). Germline V gene data show CDR1 as SQVTM and CDR2 as ANQGSEA. Trimming cost V 4 bases and J 0 bases, with 13 bases left between them. The CDR3 spans 16 residues.

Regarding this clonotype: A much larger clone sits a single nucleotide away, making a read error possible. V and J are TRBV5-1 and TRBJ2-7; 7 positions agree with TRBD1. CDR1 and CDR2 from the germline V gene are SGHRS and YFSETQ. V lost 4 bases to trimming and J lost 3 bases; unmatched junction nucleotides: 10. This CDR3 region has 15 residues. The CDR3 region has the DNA TGCGCCAGCAGCAGGGACAGCGCTACCTACTACGAGCAGTACTTC. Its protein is CASSRDSATYYEQYF.

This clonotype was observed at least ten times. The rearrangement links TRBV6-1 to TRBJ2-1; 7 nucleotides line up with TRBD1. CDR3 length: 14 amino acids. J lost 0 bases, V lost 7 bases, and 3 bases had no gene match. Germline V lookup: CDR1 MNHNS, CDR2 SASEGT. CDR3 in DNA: TGTGCCAGCACTCGACAGGGCTCCTACAATGAGCAGTTCTTC. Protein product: CASTRQGSYNEQFF.

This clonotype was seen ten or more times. CDR3 protein: CASSTLYNEQFF. DNA for the CDR3: TGTGCCAGCAGCACATTATACAATGAGCAGTTCTTC. The chain links TRBV12-3 or TRBV12-4 to TRBJ2-1, with D unresolved. The CDR3 totals 12 residues. The V end lost 6 bases, the J end lost 4 bases, and 7 bases lay between the germline ends.

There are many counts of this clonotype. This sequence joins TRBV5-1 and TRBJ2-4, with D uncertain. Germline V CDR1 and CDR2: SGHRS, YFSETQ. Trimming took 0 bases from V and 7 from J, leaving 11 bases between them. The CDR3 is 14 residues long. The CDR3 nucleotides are TGCGCCAGCAGCTTGGAGACCCCTCAGAACATTCAGTACTTC. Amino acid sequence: CASSLETPQNIQYF.

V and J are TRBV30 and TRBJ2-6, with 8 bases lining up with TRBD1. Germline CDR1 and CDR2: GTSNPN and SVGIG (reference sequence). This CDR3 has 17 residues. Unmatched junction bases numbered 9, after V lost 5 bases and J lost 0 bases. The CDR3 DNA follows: TGTGCCTGGTCCCGGGACAGGTCCTCCTCTGGGGCCAACGTCCTGACTTTC. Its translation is CAWSRDRSSSGANVLTF.

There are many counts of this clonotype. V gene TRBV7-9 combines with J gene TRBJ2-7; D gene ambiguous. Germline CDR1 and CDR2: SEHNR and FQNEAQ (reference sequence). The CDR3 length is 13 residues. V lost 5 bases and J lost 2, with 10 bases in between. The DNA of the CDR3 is TGTGCCAGCAGCCGGCAGTTACCCTACGAGCAGTACTTC. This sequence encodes CASSRQLPYEQYF.

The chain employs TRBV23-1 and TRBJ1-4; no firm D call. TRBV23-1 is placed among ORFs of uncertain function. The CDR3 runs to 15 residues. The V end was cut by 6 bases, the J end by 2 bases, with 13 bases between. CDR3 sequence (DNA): TGCGCCAGCAGCCTTCGGCGGCTCACTAATGAAAAACTGTTTTTT. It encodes CASSLRRLTNEKLFF.